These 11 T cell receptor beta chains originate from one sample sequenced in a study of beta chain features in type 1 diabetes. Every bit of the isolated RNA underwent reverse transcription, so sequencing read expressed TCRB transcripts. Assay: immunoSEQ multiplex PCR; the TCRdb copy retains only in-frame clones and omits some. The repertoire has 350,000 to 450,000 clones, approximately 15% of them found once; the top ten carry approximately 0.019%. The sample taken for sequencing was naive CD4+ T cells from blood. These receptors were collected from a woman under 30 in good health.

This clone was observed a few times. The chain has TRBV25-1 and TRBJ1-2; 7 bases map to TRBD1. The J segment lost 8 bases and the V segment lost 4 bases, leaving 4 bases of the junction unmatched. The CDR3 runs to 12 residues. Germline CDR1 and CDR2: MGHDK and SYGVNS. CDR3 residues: CASSATGRGYTF. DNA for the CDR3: TGTGCCAGCAGTGCGACAGGGAGAGGCTACACCTTC.

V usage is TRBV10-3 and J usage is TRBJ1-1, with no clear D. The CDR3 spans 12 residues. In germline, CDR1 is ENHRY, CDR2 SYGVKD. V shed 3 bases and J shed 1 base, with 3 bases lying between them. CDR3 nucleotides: TGTGCCATCAGTGAACAGAACACTGAAGCTTTCTTT. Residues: CAISEQNTEAFF.

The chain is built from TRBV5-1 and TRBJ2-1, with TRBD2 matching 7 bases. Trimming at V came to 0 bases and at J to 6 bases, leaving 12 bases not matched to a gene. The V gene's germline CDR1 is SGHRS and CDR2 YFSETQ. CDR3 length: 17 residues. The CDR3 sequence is CASSLANSASGINEQFF. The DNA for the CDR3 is TGCGCCAGCAGCTTGGCCAACTCGGCTAGCGGCATCAATGAGCAGTTCTTC.

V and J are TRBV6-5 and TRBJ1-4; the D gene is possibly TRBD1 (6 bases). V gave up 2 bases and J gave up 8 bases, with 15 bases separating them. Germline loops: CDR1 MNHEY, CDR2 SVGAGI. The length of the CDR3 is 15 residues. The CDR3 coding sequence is TGTGCCAGCAGTTACACAGGGAGCCGGATGGAAAAACTGTTTTTT. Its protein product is CASSYTGSRMEKLFF.

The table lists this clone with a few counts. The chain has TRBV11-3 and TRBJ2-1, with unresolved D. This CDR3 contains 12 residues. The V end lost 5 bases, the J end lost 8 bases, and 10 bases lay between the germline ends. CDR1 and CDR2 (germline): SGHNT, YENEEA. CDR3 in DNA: TGTGCCAGCAGCACAGTGCCCCATGAGCAGTTCTTC. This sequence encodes CASSTVPHEQFF.

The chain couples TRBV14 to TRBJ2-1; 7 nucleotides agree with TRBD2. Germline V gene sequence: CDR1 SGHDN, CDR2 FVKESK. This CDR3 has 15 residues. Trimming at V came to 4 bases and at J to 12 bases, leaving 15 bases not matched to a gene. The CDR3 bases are TGTGCCAGCAGCCGCACTAGCGTCAGCAGGAAGGGGCAGTTCTTC. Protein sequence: CASSRTSVSRKGQFF.

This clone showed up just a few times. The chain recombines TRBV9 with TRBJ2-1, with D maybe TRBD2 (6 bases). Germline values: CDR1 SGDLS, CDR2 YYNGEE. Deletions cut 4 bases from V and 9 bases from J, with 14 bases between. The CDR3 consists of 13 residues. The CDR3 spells CASSRPTSSEQFF. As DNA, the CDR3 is TGTGCCAGCAGCCGGCCCACTAGCTCTGAGCAGTTCTTC. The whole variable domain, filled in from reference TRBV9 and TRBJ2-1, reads DSGVTQTPKHLITATGQRVTLRCSPRSGDLSVYWYQQSLDQGLQFLIQYYNGEERAKGNILERFSAQQFPDLHSELNLSSLELGDSALYFCASSRPTSSEQFFGPGTRLTVL.

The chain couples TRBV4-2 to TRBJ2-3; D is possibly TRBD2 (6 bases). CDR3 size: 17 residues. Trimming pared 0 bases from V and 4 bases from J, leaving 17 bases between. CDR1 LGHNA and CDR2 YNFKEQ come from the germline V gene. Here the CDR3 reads CASSQEGTGRGSDTQYF. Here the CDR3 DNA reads TGTGCCAGCAGCCAAGAGGGAACCGGGCGGGGCTCAGATACGCAGTATTTT.

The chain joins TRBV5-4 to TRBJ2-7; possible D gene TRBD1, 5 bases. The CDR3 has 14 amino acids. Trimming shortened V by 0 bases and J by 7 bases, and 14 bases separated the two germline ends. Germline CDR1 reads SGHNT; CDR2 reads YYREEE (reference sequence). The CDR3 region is CASSLDKGPREQYF. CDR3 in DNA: TGTGCCAGCAGCTTGGATAAGGGGCCCAGGGAGCAGTACTTC.

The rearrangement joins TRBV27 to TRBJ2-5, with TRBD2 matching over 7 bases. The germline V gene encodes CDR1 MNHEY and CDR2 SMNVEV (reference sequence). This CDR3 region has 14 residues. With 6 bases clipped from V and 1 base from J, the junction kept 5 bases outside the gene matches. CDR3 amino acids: CASSHWGGQETQYF. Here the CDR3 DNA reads TGTGCCAGCAGCCATTGGGGGGGCCAAGAGACCCAGTACTTC.

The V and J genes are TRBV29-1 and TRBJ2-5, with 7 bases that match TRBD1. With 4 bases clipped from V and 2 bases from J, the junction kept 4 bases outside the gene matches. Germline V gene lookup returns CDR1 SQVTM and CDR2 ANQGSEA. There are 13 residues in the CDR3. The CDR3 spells CSVGGQRQETQYF. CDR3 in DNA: TGCAGCGTTGGGGGACAGAGACAAGAGACCCAGTACTTC.